This T cell receptor (beta chain) was recorded in a study of blood T cells in healthy people across ages. This clonotype showed up just a few times. V lost 6 bases, J lost 2 bases, and 9 bases stayed unmatched. Germline CDR1 reads MNHEY; CDR2 reads SMNVEV (reference sequence). The CDR3 is 17 amino acids. For the second PCR, which ran for roughly 6 to 12 cycles, a sample-barcoded 5' primer and a J-beta primer mix were used. A single record per CDR3 protein comes from TCRdb applying MiXCR to the 5' RACE reads. The sample carries about 1 million distinct CDR3 sequences, roughly 45% recorded once. Caucasian, healthy and from Russia, the donors were aged between about 6 and 100.

The sequenced sample was blood. The genes are TRBV27 and TRBJ1-5, with 11 bases aligning to TRBD1. This TCR came from a woman in her sixties or seventies in good health. CDR3 bases: TGTGCCAGCAGATCCTCGGGACAGGGGGATGGCAATCAGCCCCAGCATTTT. Protein sequence: CASRSSGQGDGNQPQHF.